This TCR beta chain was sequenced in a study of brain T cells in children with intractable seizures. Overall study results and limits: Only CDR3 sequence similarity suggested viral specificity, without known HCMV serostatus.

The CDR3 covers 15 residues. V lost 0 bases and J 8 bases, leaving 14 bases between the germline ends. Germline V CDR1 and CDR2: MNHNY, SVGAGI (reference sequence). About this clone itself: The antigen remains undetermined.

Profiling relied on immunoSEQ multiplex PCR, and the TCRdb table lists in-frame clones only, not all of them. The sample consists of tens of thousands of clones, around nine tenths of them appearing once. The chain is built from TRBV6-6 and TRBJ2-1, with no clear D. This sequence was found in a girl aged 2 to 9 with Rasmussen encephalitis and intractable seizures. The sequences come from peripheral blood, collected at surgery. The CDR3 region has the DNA TGTGCCAGCAGTTACTCGATGGTAGCCCGCGATGAGCAGTTCTTC. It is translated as CASSYSMVARDEQFF.